The T cell receptor beta chain described here comes from a study of cytomegalovirus exposure and HLA in healthy donors. Of note for this clone: Its antigen remains unidentified.

Study observations and caveats: The study reported that TCR beta sequences accurately predicted HLA-A and HLA-B alleles in most subjects.

The PCR contained 60 Vbeta and 13 Jbeta primers. Clones were sequenced by immunoSEQ multiplex PCR, and TCRdb holds only the in-frame ones, with some missing. Among about 160,000 clones listed, over 70% were seen once. Germline V gene sequence: CDR1 SGDLS, CDR2 YYNGEE. This CDR3 spans 14 amino acids. The V segment lost 3 bases and the J segment 1 base; nucleotides outside the gene matches: 3. This chain joins TRBV9 and TRBJ1-1, with 7 bases fitting TRBD1. This TCR was sampled from a woman between 50 and 59 years old in good health and CMV-seropositive. Sequenced sample: PBMCs. CDR3 in amino acids: CASSARDRNTEAFF. DNA for the CDR3: TGTGCCAGCAGCGCCCGGGACAGGAACACTGAAGCTTTCTTT.